One sample yielded the 31 T cell receptor beta chains listed below, sequenced in a study of blood T cell repertoires in COVID-19. TCRdb's copy holds only in-frame clones and misses some; the assay was immunoSEQ multiplex PCR. The data hold under 500,000 clones, with roughly 90% observed a single time. Sequenced material: peripheral blood. The receptor set was obtained from a woman under 40 with acute or convalescent COVID-19.

The chain carries TRBV30 and TRBJ1-2; 9 nucleotides match TRBD1. The V and J ends lost 6 bases and 5 bases, in that order; junction bases with no gene match: 4. CDR1 GTSNPN and CDR2 SVGIG come from the germline V gene (reference sequence). CDR3 length: 12 amino acids. CDR3 in amino acids: CACEQGAYGYTF. CDR3 nucleotides: TGTGCCTGCGAACAGGGGGCTTATGGCTACACCTTC.

V usage is TRBV28 and J usage is TRBJ2-2; D is unresolved. Germline V lookup: CDR1 MDHEN, CDR2 SYDVKM. This CDR3 comprises 16 residues. Trimming pared 1 base from V and 1 base from J, leaving 10 bases between. CDR3 protein: CASSLYGGLNTGELFF. The CDR3 DNA reads as TGTGCCAGCAGTTTATACGGTGGTCTGAACACCGGGGAGCTGTTTTTT.

The chain uses TRBV5-1 and TRBJ2-5; TRBD2 matches at 13 bases. Trimming cost V 0 bases and J 0 bases; bases outside gene matches: 5. This CDR3 is 18 amino acids long. Germline-derived CDR1 and CDR2 are SGHRS and YFSETQ. The CDR3 loop reads CASSLGALAGGYQETQYF. CDR3 bases: TGCGCCAGCAGCTTGGGTGCACTAGCGGGGGGGTACCAAGAGACCCAGTACTTC.

The gene calls are TRBV5-6 and TRBJ2-5; TRBD1 might be the D (6 bases). Trimming stripped 2 bases from V and 5 bases from J, with 13 bases between. Germline CDR1 is SGHDT and CDR2 is YYEEEE. This CDR3 spans 14 amino acids. The CDR3 loop reads CASSFYRAWETQYF. The CDR3 DNA sequence: TGTGCCAGCAGCTTCTACAGGGCGTGGGAGACCCAGTACTTC.

This clone was found a few times. This chain links TRBV28 with TRBJ1-5; maybe TRBD1 (6 bases). There are 15 residues in the CDR3. Trimming removed 3 bases from V and 7 bases from J, with 16 bases in between. The V gene's germline CDR1 is MDHEN and CDR2 SYDVKM. The CDR3 sequence: CASSFEQGWVQPQHF. In DNA form, the CDR3 reads TGTGCCAGCAGTTTTGAACAGGGATGGGTCCAGCCCCAGCATTTT.

The V gene is TRBV27, the J gene TRBJ1-4; TRBD1 matches 7 bases. The germline CDR1 and CDR2 sequences are MNHEY and SMNVEV (reference sequence). This CDR3 spans 13 amino acids. The J segment lost 7 bases and the V segment lost 3 bases, leaving 2 bases of the junction unmatched. CDR3 sequence (DNA): TGTGCCAGCAGTTTCGGGACAGTTGAAAAACTGTTTTTT. Its translation: CASSFGTVEKLFF.

The CDR3 spells CATTPGTVNQPQHF. DNA of the CDR3: TGTGCCACCACCCCCGGGACAGTCAATCAGCCCCAGCATTTT. The rearrangement joins TRBV24-1 to TRBJ1-5, with 7 nucleotides matching TRBD1. CDR1 KGHDR and CDR2 SFDVKD come from the germline V gene. The ends lost 8 bases at V and 3 bases at J; junction bases unmatched: 6. CDR3 length: 14 residues.

This sequence joins TRBV7-9 and TRBJ2-7; a weak D match, TRBD2 (6 bases). The germline V and J ends were trimmed by 5 bases and 2 bases, with 13 bases remaining between them. From germline, CDR1 is SEHNR and CDR2 FQNEAQ (reference sequence). CDR3 length equals 14 residues. CDR3 in amino acids: CASSPSGTPYEQYF. As DNA, the CDR3 is TGTGCCAGCAGCCCATCCGGGACTCCCTACGAGCAGTACTTC.

The genes are TRBV6-5 and TRBJ2-5, with D possibly being TRBD1 (5 bases). This CDR3 is 13 amino acids long. Trimming took 10 bases from V and 5 from J, leaving 17 bases between them. The V gene's germline CDR1 is MNHEY and CDR2 SVGAGI. DNA of the CDR3: TGTGCCACCAACTCAGGGAAGGCGGAGACCCAGTACTTC. This translates into CATNSGKAETQYF.

The CDR3 reads CSVAGTSGGPTYTDTQYF. CDR3 DNA: TGCAGCGTTGCCGGGACTAGCGGGGGCCCCACATACACAGATACGCAGTATTTT. The rearrangement uses TRBV29-1 and TRBJ2-3, with 14 bases lining up with TRBD2. Germline trimming cut 4 bases from V and 2 bases from J; bases unmatched to any gene: 11. The CDR3 extends over 18 amino acids. Germline V gives CDR1 SQVTM, CDR2 ANQGSEA.

The chain carries TRBV2 and TRBJ2-1; no reliable D call. The CDR3 runs to 13 residues. Trimming cost V 3 bases and J 16 bases, with 19 bases left between them. Per germline, CDR1 SNHLY and CDR2 FYNNEI. The CDR3 reads CASSEQTSLRRFF. The CDR3 coding sequence is TGTGCCAGCAGTGAGCAAACTTCACTCCGCCGATTCTTC.

This sequence joins TRBV21-1 and TRBJ2-7; the table's D call, TRBD1, has no DNA check behind it. TRBV21-1 is recorded as a pseudogene. This CDR3 comprises 22 residues. The CDR3 loop reads CASPGGDSQGTGGAKGSYEQYF. CDR3 coding DNA: TGTGCCAGCCCGGGAGGGGATTCCCAAGGGACAGGGGGCGCTAAGGGCTCCTACGAGCAGTACTTC.

The rearrangement uses TRBV19 and TRBJ1-4, with TRBD1 as a possible D gene (6 bases). The CDR3 has 13 residues. V gave up 10 bases and J gave up 8 bases, with 17 bases separating them. CDR1 LNHDA and CDR2 SQIVND come from the germline V gene (reference sequence). The CDR3 protein is CATLQGNEEKLFF. CDR3 DNA sequence: TGTGCCACCCTCCAGGGGAACGAAGAAAAACTGTTTTTT.

The chain carries TRBV28 and TRBJ2-1; D is unclear. The ends were cut back, 8 bases at V and 4 bases at J, with 9 bases in the middle. The CDR3 contains 12 residues. Germline CDR1 MDHEN, CDR2 SYDVKM. CDR3 in amino acids: CASHDTYNEQFF. For the CDR3, the DNA is TGTGCCAGCCATGATACTTACAATGAGCAGTTCTTC.

The chain links TRBV6-6 to TRBJ1-2; TRBD1 might be the D (5 bases). CDR1 and CDR2 (germline): MNHNY, SVGAGI (reference sequence). The V end was cut by 5 bases, the J end by 7 bases, with 17 bases between. This CDR3 has 14 residues. CDR3 DNA sequence: TGTGCCAGCAGTAATCAGGGAAGTCTACGTGGCTACACCTTC. Residues: CASSNQGSLRGYTF.

J is TRBJ1-6 and V is TRBV9; TRBD1 might be the D (5 bases). Trimming pared 3 bases from V and 4 bases from J, leaving 14 bases between. Germline CDR1 is SGDLS and CDR2 is YYNGEE. CDR3 length: 16 amino acids. The CDR3 DNA reads TGTGCCAGCAGCGCCGAGACAGTTCCTTATAATTCACCCCTCCACTTT. Its translation: CASSAETVPYNSPLHF.

The chain employs TRBV5-5 and TRBJ2-5, with unresolved D. Germline CDR1 is SGHKS and CDR2 is YYEKEE (reference sequence). V lost 2 bases and J lost 1, with 15 bases in between. This CDR3 region has 16 residues. CDR3 sequence reads: CASSLSGHYGQETQYF. CDR3 bases: TGTGCCAGCAGCTTAAGTGGTCACTACGGCCAAGAGACCCAGTACTTC.

This clone was counted at least ten times. The V and J genes are TRBV5-1 and TRBJ1-6; 9 bases agree with TRBD1. The trim removed 4 bases at V and 6 bases at J, leaving 8 bases unmatched. The CDR3 has 16 amino acids. CDR1 is SGHRS, CDR2 YFSETQ, per germline. The DNA of the CDR3 is TGCGCCAGCAGCCCCGGATTGGGACAGGGTAATTCACCCCTCCACTTT. Translated: CASSPGLGQGNSPLHF.

The chain links TRBV19 to TRBJ1-1, with 9 bases fitting TRBD1. The V segment lost 4 bases and the J segment 6 bases; nucleotides outside the gene matches: 12. The CDR3 is made up of 16 amino acids. Germline CDR1 and CDR2: LNHDA and SQIVND (reference sequence). The CDR3 loop reads CASSRAPGQGRPEAFF. DNA for the CDR3: TGTGCCAGTAGTAGGGCGCCGGGACAGGGAAGGCCTGAAGCTTTCTTT.

This rearrangement joins TRBV19 to TRBJ1-2; 8 bases match TRBD1. The CDR3 loop spans 13 amino acids. V gave up 7 bases and J gave up 6 bases; unmatched junction bases: 7. The germline V gene has CDR1 LNHDA and CDR2 SQIVND (reference sequence). CDR3 sequence reads: CASNKDRVHGYTF. CDR3 bases: TGTGCCAGTAACAAGGACAGGGTCCATGGCTACACCTTC.

This clone was recorded only once. The V gene is TRBV7-9, the J gene TRBJ2-3, with 8 bases aligning to TRBD1. J lost 2 bases, V lost 6 bases, and 10 bases had no gene match. This CDR3 is built from 16 residues. The germline gives CDR1 SEHNR, CDR2 FQNEAQ (reference sequence). The CDR3 region is CASRPRQGSDTDTQYF. The CDR3 region has the DNA TGTGCCAGCAGACCACGACAGGGGAGCGACACAGATACGCAGTATTTT.

This clone was seen a single time. V gene TRBV11-2 combines with J gene TRBJ2-1, with D maybe TRBD2 (7 bases). This CDR3 contains 16 residues. The germline V and J ends were trimmed by 8 bases and 0 bases, with 17 bases remaining between them. Germline loops: CDR1 SGHAT, CDR2 FQNNGV. CDR3 protein: CASREEGGSSYNEQFF. The CDR3 nucleotides read TGTGCCAGCCGGGAGGAGGGGGGGAGCTCCTACAATGAGCAGTTCTTC. The variable domain in full, with the rest retrieved from reference TRBV11-2 and TRBJ2-1, is EAGVAQSPRYKIIEKRQSVAFWCNPISGHATLYWYQQILGQGPKLLIQFQNNGVVDDSQLPKDRFSAERLKGVDSTLKIQPAKLEDSAVYLCASREEGGSSYNEQFFGPGTRLTVL.

This clone was recorded a few times. For the CDR3, the DNA is TGCGCCAGCAGCTCCGGACAGGGGGCTGACGAGCAGTACTTC. This translates into CASSSGQGADEQYF. This chain uses TRBV5-1 with TRBJ2-7; 11 bases are a match to TRBD1. The V gene's germline CDR1 is SGHRS and CDR2 YFSETQ. The CDR3 is made up of 14 amino acids. The V and J ends lost 3 bases and 5 bases, in that order; junction bases with no gene match: 4.

The genes are TRBV6-5 and TRBJ1-1; D may be TRBD1 (6 bases). This CDR3 has 15 amino acids. Trimming pared 2 bases from V and 6 bases from J, leaving 16 bases between. CDR1 is MNHEY, CDR2 SVGAGI, per germline. The CDR3, as DNA: TGTGCCAGCAGTTACATTTTATCGAAGGGGGCTGAAGCTTTCTTT. Amino acids: CASSYILSKGAEAFF.

This clone was seen once. The rearrangement uses TRBV2 and TRBJ2-5; D not certain. CDR3 length: 10 amino acids. CDR1 is SNHLY, CDR2 FYNNEI, per germline. The V end lost 9 bases, the J end lost 4 bases, and 6 bases lay between the germline ends. This CDR3 is CASFGETQYF. The CDR3 bases are TGTGCCAGTTTCGGAGAGACCCAGTACTTC.

CDR3 in amino acids: CASSARQGVGTDTQYF. CDR3 DNA sequence: TGTGCCAGCAGTGCCAGACAGGGGGTGGGCACAGATACGCAGTATTTT. V usage is TRBV2 and J usage is TRBJ2-3; 9 nucleotides align to TRBD1. Trimming cost V 4 bases and J 1 base; bases outside gene matches: 6. The CDR3 is 16 amino acids. The germline CDR1 and CDR2 sequences are SNHLY and FYNNEI.

The chain recombines TRBV5-6 with TRBJ1-2; the D is unclear. Germline CDR1 and CDR2: SGHDT and YYEEEE. The CDR3 is made up of 14 amino acids. Trimming took off 1 base at V and 8 bases at J, with 15 bases between the two ends. The CDR3 coding sequence is TGTGCCAGCAGCTTGTACCGACTGACGGGAGGCTACACCTTC. Protein sequence: CASSLYRLTGGYTF. The entire variable domain, with the rest obtained from reference TRBV5-6 and TRBJ1-2, is as follows: DAGVTQSPTHLIKTRGQQVTLRCSPKSGHDTVSWYQQALGQGPQFIFQYYEEEERQRGNFPDRFSGHQFPNYSSELNVNALLLGDSALYLCASSLYRLTGGYTFGSGTRLTVV.

This clone was seen a few times. The V gene is TRBV7-2, the J gene TRBJ1-3; the D gene is possibly TRBD1 (5 bases). Between the trimmed V and J ends, which lost 5 bases and 5 bases, there was a span of 13 bases. Germline V gene sequence: CDR1 SGHTA, CDR2 FQGNSA. The length of the CDR3 is 14 residues. The DNA for the CDR3 is TGTGCCAGCAGCAACAAGGCAGGGAGAAACACCATATATTTT. Translating gives CASSNKAGRNTIYF.

The chain recombines TRBV28 with TRBJ1-5; weak D call: TRBD1 (6 bases). CDR3 length: 14 residues. Between the trimmed V and J ends, which lost 5 bases and 4 bases, there was a span of 12 bases. Germline V gives CDR1 MDHEN, CDR2 SYDVKM. CDR3 amino acids: CASSVTGYNQPQHF. The CDR3 nucleotides read TGTGCCAGCAGTGTAACAGGGTATAATCAGCCCCAGCATTTT. Full variable domain (missing parts from reference TRBV28 and TRBJ1-5): DVKVTQSSRYLVKRTGEKVFLECVQDMDHENMFWYRQDPGLGLRLIYFSYDVKMKEKGDIPEGYSVSREKKERFSLILESASTNQTSMYLCASSVTGYNQPQHFGDGTRLSIL.

V is TRBV29-1 and J is TRBJ1-1, with D possibly being TRBD1 (6 bases). Germline loops: CDR1 SQVTM, CDR2 ANQGSEA. There are 12 residues in the CDR3. Trimming cost V 4 bases and J 6 bases, with 12 bases left between them. The CDR3 reads CSVGTEGPEAFF. In DNA form, the CDR3 reads TGCAGCGTTGGGACAGAGGGCCCTGAAGCTTTCTTT.

V and J are TRBV5-1 and TRBJ2-6, with D perhaps TRBD1 (5 bases). Between the trimmed V and J ends, which lost 7 bases and 1 base, there was a span of 15 bases. CDR1 SGHRS and CDR2 YFSETQ come from the germline V gene. This CDR3 has 16 residues. The CDR3 sequence: CASGQGGRSGANVLTF. The CDR3, as DNA: TGCGCCAGCGGCCAGGGCGGCCGGTCTGGGGCCAACGTCCTGACTTTC. Filled out from reference TRBV5-1 and TRBJ2-6, the complete variable domain reads KAGVTQTPRYLIKTRGQQVTLSCSPISGHRSVSWYQQTPGQGLQFLFEYFSETQRNKGNFPGRFSGRQFSNSRSEMNVSTLELGDSALYLCASGQGGRSGANVLTFGAGSRLTVL.